Shown below are 9 T cell receptor beta chains from a single sample sequenced in a study of molecular identifiers for immune sequencing clone quantification. One entry per CDR3 protein, called by TCRdb with MiXCR from the PCR reads. The sample gives tens of thousands of distinct CDR3 sequences, roughly 17% of which show up once; roughly 1.5% is in the top ten. The sequenced sample was naive CD8+ T cells from blood, with Jurkat cell RNA spiked in. The subset: FACS-sorted CD8+CD4-CCR7+CD45RA+ naive T cells. Receptor source: a human donor in good health. Some libraries in this study had Jurkat cell RNA spiked in.

At least ten counts were recorded for this clonotype. The CDR3 protein is CASSIFAGRSYEQYF. The CDR3 region has the DNA TGTGCCAGTAGTATCTTTGCGGGGCGCTCCTACGAGCAGTACTTC. The J gene is TRBJ2-7, the V gene TRBV19, with D perhaps TRBD2 (6 bases). V lost 3 bases and J 0 bases, leaving 12 bases between the germline ends. In germline, CDR1 is LNHDA, CDR2 SQIVND (reference sequence). This CDR3 contains 15 residues.

This clonotype was detected many times. The chain has TRBV4-1 and TRBJ1-1; tentative D call: TRBD1 (6 bases). Per the germline V gene, CDR1 is MGHRA and CDR2 is YSYEKL. Between the trimmed V and J ends, which lost 1 base and 2 bases, there was a span of 8 bases. The CDR3 is 14 amino acids. DNA of the CDR3: TGCGCCAGCAGCCAAGTCAGGGGAAACACTGAAGCTTTCTTT. This translates into CASSQVRGNTEAFF.

With regard to this clonotype: Since a much larger clone is just one base distant, this may be a read error. The chain is built from TRBV5-5 and TRBJ2-5; D not certain. The CDR3 has 13 amino acids. Trimming took 6 bases from V and 9 from J, leaving 18 bases between them. The germline V gene has CDR1 SGHKS and CDR2 YYEKEE (reference sequence). The CDR3 sequence: CASTIKVGQPQYF. The CDR3 nucleotides read TGTGCCAGCACAATAAAGGTAGGCCAACCCCAGTACTTC.

There are many counts of this clonotype. This chain links TRBV29-1 with TRBJ2-7; unclear D gene. CDR3 length: 11 amino acids. Germline CDR1 and CDR2: SQVTM and ANQGSEA. The germline V and J ends were trimmed by 4 bases and 7 bases, with 11 bases remaining between them. CDR3 loop: CSVVGRKEQYF. The CDR3 DNA sequence: TGCAGCGTTGTGGGAAGGAAAGAGCAGTACTTC.

The rearrangement uses TRBV30 and TRBJ1-5; D remains ambiguous. In germline, CDR1 is GTSNPN, CDR2 SVGIG (reference sequence). The CDR3 has 14 residues. Between the trimmed V and J ends, which lost 1 base and 9 bases, there was a span of 16 bases. The CDR3 nucleotides read TGTGCCTGGAGTGGTTGGGAACATTTTCTGCCCCAGCATTTT. Translated: CAWSGWEHFLPQHF.

This clonotype has ten or more counts. The V call is TRBV4-3, the J call TRBJ2-7; D may be TRBD2 (6 bases). Germline lookup yields CDR1 LGHNA and CDR2 YSLEER. The CDR3 consists of 13 residues. The V end lost 0 bases, the J end lost 4 bases, and 7 bases lay between the germline ends. In DNA, the CDR3 is TGCGCCAGCAGCCAAGATGGAGGGTACGAGCAGTACTTC. It codes for CASSQDGGYEQYF.

As concerns this clonotype: Being one base from a much bigger clone, this may be a read error. The J gene is TRBJ2-2, the V gene TRBV28; D remains unclear. Trimming left V 1 base short and J 1 base short, with 4 bases between. Germline V CDR1 and CDR2: MDHEN, SYDVKM. This CDR3 spans 14 amino acids. The CDR3 reads CASSLLGNTGELFF. CDR3 DNA: TGTGCCAGCAGTTTATTGGGGAACACCGGGGAGCTGTTTTTT.

About this clonotype itself: The junction and the germline gene differ at one end; a read error may be behind it. The CDR3 DNA reads as TGTGCCAGCGGTGACTCTAGCACTGAAGCCTTCTTT. It encodes CASGDSSTEAFF. V gene TRBV6-4 combines with J gene TRBJ1-1; D gene unclear. Germline CDR1 is MRHNA and CDR2 is SNTAGT. The CDR3 covers 12 residues.

The chain recombines TRBV13 with TRBJ2-7; 11 nucleotides match TRBD1. Germline CDR1 PRHDT, CDR2 FYEKMQ (reference sequence). The ends lost 5 bases at V and 6 bases at J; junction bases unmatched: 6. The CDR3 loop spans 14 amino acids. The CDR3 region has the DNA TGTGCCAGCAGCCAGGGACAGGGGGTTCTCGAGCAGTACTTC. Amino acids: CASSQGQGVLEQYF.